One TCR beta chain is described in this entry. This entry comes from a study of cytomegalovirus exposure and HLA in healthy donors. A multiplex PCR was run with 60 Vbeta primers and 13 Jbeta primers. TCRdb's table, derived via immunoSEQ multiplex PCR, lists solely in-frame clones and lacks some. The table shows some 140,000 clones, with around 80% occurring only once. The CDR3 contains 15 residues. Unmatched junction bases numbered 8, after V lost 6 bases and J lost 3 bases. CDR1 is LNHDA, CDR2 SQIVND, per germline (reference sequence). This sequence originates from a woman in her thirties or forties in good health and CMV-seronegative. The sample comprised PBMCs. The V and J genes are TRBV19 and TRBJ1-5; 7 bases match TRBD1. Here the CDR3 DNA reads TGTGCCAGTAGCTACCGACAGGGATCCAATCAGCCCCAGCATTTT. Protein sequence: CASSYRQGSNQPQHF. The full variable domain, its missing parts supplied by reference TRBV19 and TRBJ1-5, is DGGITQSPKYLFRKEGQNVTLSCEQNLNHDAMYWYRQDPGQGLRLIYYSQIVNDFQKGDIAEGYSVSREKKESFPLTVTSAQKNPTAFYLCASSYRQGSNQPQHFGDGTRLSIL.